The sequence of this T cell receptor beta chain was determined in a study of OX40 agonist ivuxolimab in advanced cancers. Study information: Patients were given ivuxolimab, an antibody that agonizes OX40 (CD134).

In this sample, this clone is medium-sized. The table came from immunoSEQ multiplex PCR; TCRdb's copy has only in-frame clones and leaves some out. Of about 50,000 clones in the sample, about 80% were seen once. The sequence was collected from an adult with an advanced solid tumor such as melanoma, head and neck, liver or kidney cancer. The sample was CD4+ or CD8+ T cells sorted from blood, taken in a trial of the OX40 agonist ivuxolimab.

The CDR3 is CASSQEGRGNQPQHF. CDR3 DNA sequence: TGCGCCAGCAGCCAAGAGGGGAGGGGGAATCAGCCCCAGCATTTT. This sequence joins TRBV4-1 and TRBJ1-5; weak D call: TRBD1 (6 bases). Trimming took 0 bases from V and 4 from J, leaving 10 bases between them. CDR3 length: 15 amino acids. CDR1 MGHRA and CDR2 YSYEKL come from the germline V gene.